This T cell receptor (beta chain) stems from a study of post-analysis software for immune sequencing data. Study summary: Relapsing-remitting, secondary progressive and progressive-relapsing forms made up the multiple sclerosis disease courses.

For this clonotype: Its antigen is not known.

Sequencing libraries made from TCR beta cDNA carried unique molecular identifiers. When about 0.9 to 10 million T cells were used, they gave approximately 530,000 cDNA molecules. MiXCR, run by TCRdb on the PCR reads, gives a single entry per CDR3 protein. The sample gives some 890,000 distinct CDR3 sequences, roughly 50% of which show up once; under 6% is in the top ten. General study findings and limits: Strong co-clustering by F measure linked samples that shared a preparation batch. There were a few TRBV segments more frequent in patients than controls, and TRBV5-6, TRBV5-1 and TRBV20-1 were among them.

CDR1 SGHRS and CDR2 YFSETQ come from the germline V gene. V lost 6 bases to trimming and J lost 6 bases; unmatched junction nucleotides: 8. This CDR3 spans 16 amino acids. The sequenced sample was blood. The chain employs TRBV5-1 and TRBJ2-1; 14 nucleotides match TRBD2. The TCR originated in a girl aged 5 to 17 with multiple sclerosis. Here the CDR3 DNA reads TGCGCCAGCAACAGTCCGGGACTAGCGGGAGCCAATGAGCAGTTCTTC. Amino acids: CASNSPGLAGANEQFF.